This is a list of T cell receptor beta chains from one sample in a study of OX40 agonist ivuxolimab in advanced cancers. TCRdb's table, derived via immunoSEQ multiplex PCR, lists solely in-frame clones and lacks some. The profile shows tens of thousands of clones, around 90% of them singletons. The material was CD4+ or CD8+ T cells sorted from blood, obtained in a trial of the OX40 agonist ivuxolimab. The receptor set was obtained from an adult with an advanced solid tumor such as melanoma, head and neck, liver or kidney cancer. The CDR3 runs from the conserved cysteine through the conserved F or W. Each record gives: CDR3 length, V gene, CDR3 protein.

cdr3_length: 14
v_call: TRBV6-5
cdr3_aa: CASSYQGHTPEAFF

cdr3_length: 15
v_call: TRBV2
cdr3_aa: CASSSSRKVSYGYTF

cdr3_length: 13
v_call: TRBV10-3
cdr3_aa: CAIMGRTHYGYTF

cdr3_length: 17
v_call: TRBV15
cdr3_aa: CATSRDSRLGVSDTQYF

cdr3_length: 15
v_call: TRBV12-5
cdr3_aa: CASGSDRRALGEQFF

cdr3_length: 13
v_call: TRBV10-1
cdr3_aa: CASRRTLNTEAFF

cdr3_length: 11
v_call: TRBV20-1
cdr3_aa: CSAKGYQPQHF

cdr3_length: 16
v_call: TRBV11-2
cdr3_aa: CASSPGTSGKVIEQYF

cdr3_length: 14
v_call: TRBV4-2
cdr3_aa: CASSTGTGNQPQHF

cdr3_length: 15
v_call: TRBV28
cdr3_aa: CASSEGQGFNYGYTF

cdr3_length: 16
v_call: TRBV5-1
cdr3_aa: CASRSLAGGAQETQYF

cdr3_length: 15
v_call: TRBV7-9
cdr3_aa: CASSSGQGRNSPLHF

cdr3_length: 17
v_call: TRBV5-1
cdr3_aa: CASSLPGLAGSYNEQFF

cdr3_length: 15
v_call: TRBV15
cdr3_aa: CATSRDKGMNTEAFF

cdr3_length: 8
v_call: TRBV7-9
cdr3_aa: CASTAPYF

cdr3_length: 17
v_call: TRBV5-6
cdr3_aa: CASSIGTAGVGKEKLFF

cdr3_length: 16
v_call: TRBV4-3
cdr3_aa: CASSQDAADRAYEQYF

cdr3_length: 15
v_call: TRBV7-3
cdr3_aa: CASSLTSGSLDTQYF

cdr3_length: 15
v_call: TRBV11-1
cdr3_aa: CASSFQPSGTETQYF

cdr3_length: 16
v_call: TRBV18
cdr3_aa: CASSPGLPSVQETQYF

cdr3_length: 15
v_call: TRBV18
cdr3_aa: CASAYYRDSEYGYTF

cdr3_length: 14
v_call: TRBV7-9
cdr3_aa: CASSLELAADTQYF

cdr3_length: 12
v_call: TRBV5-1
cdr3_aa: CASSFQGTEAFF

cdr3_length: 15
v_call: TRBV6-4
cdr3_aa: CASSEQGQGPDTQYF